This is a list of T cell receptor beta chains from one sample in a study of T cell repertoires in cytomegalovirus infection. Using its own MiXCR run on the reads, TCRdb lists one record per CDR3 protein. The repertoire has 310,000 or so distinct CDR3 sequences, approximately 8.9% of them found once; the top ten carry less than 3%. Specimen: PBMCs. These receptors were collected from a human donor in good health (CMV status not recorded). Some clones in this sample may be carry-over from other donors' samples. The CDR3 runs from the conserved cysteine through the conserved F or W. The D gene is left open where the match is weak. Clone size is shown for a subset of rows, as once, few, many or a class of expanded clone.

>15|TRBJ2-3|-|TRBV2|-
TGTGCCAGCAGAGACCGGGACATCGTCTCGGATACGCAGTATTTT
CASRDRDIVSDTQYF
>17|TRBJ1-6|-|TRBV20-1|-
TGCAGTGCTAGGGCGCGGGCAGGGCCCATCTATAATTCACCCCTCCACTTT
CSARARAGPIYNSPLHF
>12|TRBJ1-1|many|TRBV12-3/TRBV12-4|-
TGTGCCAGCAGCCCCGGACAGTATGAAGCTTTCTTT
CASSPGQYEAFF
>11|TRBJ2-7|many|TRBV6-2/TRBV6-3|-
TGTGCCAGCAGTCCCAACTACGAGCAGTACTTC
CASSPNYEQYF
>13|TRBJ2-1|few|TRBV28|-
TGTGCCAGCAGTTTATTACAGGAGGGTGAGCAGTTCTTC
CASSLLQEGEQFF
>15|TRBJ1-3|many|TRBV7-9|-
TGTGCCAGCAGCTCCACACGGAGAGCGGGAAACACCATATATTTT
CASSSTRRAGNTIYF
>10|TRBJ2-5|many|TRBV19|-
TGTGCCAGTGGGGTCGAGACCCAGTACTTC
CASGVETQYF
>15|TRBJ2-3|few|TRBV14|-
TGTGCCAGCAGCCTAAAGGGAGCCATTTGGGATACGCAGTATTTT
CASSLKGAIWDTQYF
>14|TRBJ1-1|many|TRBV3-1|TRBD1
TGTGCCAGCAGCACTACACAGGGGGGCACTGAAGCTTTCTTT
CASSTTQGGTEAFF
>11|TRBJ2-5|many|TRBV20-1|-
TGCAGTGCTAGAGGGAGGGAGACCCAGTACTTC
CSARGRETQYF
>13|TRBJ1-2|-|TRBV20-1|-
TGCAGTGCTAGGTTCCGGTTTAACTATGGCTACACCTTC
CSARFRFNYGYTF
>15|TRBJ1-1|many|TRBV7-9|-
TGTGCCAGCAGCTCACTGTCCGCCCCGAACACTGAAGCTTTCTTT
CASSSLSAPNTEAFF
>12|TRBJ2-3|-|TRBV29-1|-
TGCAGCGTTGACTCTGGGTCTGATACGCAGTATTTT
CSVDSGSDTQYF
>15|TRBJ2-1|many|TRBV6-2/TRBV6-3|TRBD2
TGTGCCAGCACCACAGGGACTAGCGGGGGCAATGAGCAGTTCTTC
CASTTGTSGGNEQFF
>13|TRBJ1-6|few|TRBV2|-
TGTGCCAGCAGTGAAAACACCCATTCACCCCTCCACTTT
CASSENTHSPLHF
>12|TRBJ1-2|many|TRBV28|-
TGTGCCAGCAGTTTTCAGGCTTATGGCTACACCTTC
CASSFQAYGYTF
>13|TRBJ1-2|-|TRBV20-1|-
TGCAGTGCTAGAGACCCCGATGGGAATGGCTACACCTTC
CSARDPDGNGYTF